Below, 15 T cell receptor beta chains from the same sample are listed, as sequenced in a study of control samples from healthy donors and cancer patients. The assay was immunoSEQ multiplex PCR, and TCRdb's table has in-frame clones only and misses some. The sample has roughly 32,000 clones; about 86% are singletons. The material sequenced was PBMCs. The receptors were gathered from a woman aged 40 to 50 with lung cancer.

This sequence joins TRBV5-1 and TRBJ1-4; 10 bases match TRBD1. Germline CDR1 reads SGHRS; CDR2 reads YFSETQ. The CDR3 runs to 16 residues. J was trimmed by 5 bases and V by 6 bases; bases with no gene match: 10. The CDR3 region has the DNA TGCGCCAGCAACCCCGGGACAGGGGCTGGAAATGAAAAACTGTTTTTT. Residues: CASNPGTGAGNEKLFF.

CDR3 sequence: CASSEGGGVLSGNTIYF. The CDR3 DNA is TGTGCCAGCAGCGAGGGGGGTGGGGTCCTATCTGGAAACACCATATATTTT. The rearrangement links TRBV9 to TRBJ1-3; D possibly corresponds to TRBD1 (6 bases). Germline V CDR1 and CDR2: SGDLS, YYNGEE. V lost 3 bases and J lost 1, with 17 bases in between. The CDR3 extends over 17 amino acids.

The V and J genes are TRBV9 and TRBJ2-5; unclear D gene. CDR3 length: 14 amino acids. Trimming pared 6 bases from V and 4 bases from J, leaving 16 bases between. Germline CDR1 and CDR2: SGDLS and YYNGEE. CDR3 protein: CASNPFGSAETQYF. The CDR3, as DNA: TGTGCCAGCAATCCGTTCGGGTCGGCAGAGACCCAGTACTTC.

V gene TRBV18 combines with J gene TRBJ1-1; D is ambiguous. V shed 2 bases and J shed 9 bases, with 10 bases lying between them. The CDR3 extends over 12 amino acids. The germline V gene has CDR1 KGHSH and CDR2 LQKENI. CDR3 amino acids: CASSPGETQAFF. CDR3 DNA sequence: TGTGCCAGCTCACCAGGGGAGACGCAAGCTTTCTTT. The complete variable domain, with remaining parts taken from reference TRBV18 and TRBJ1-1, reads NAGVMQNPRHLVRRRGQEARLRCSPMKGHSHVYWYRQLPEEGLKFMVYLQKENIIDESGMPKERFSAEFPKEGPSILRIQQVVRGDSAAYFCASSPGETQAFFGQGTRLTVV.

The genes are TRBV28 and TRBJ2-5; 9 positions agree with TRBD2. V shed 6 bases and J 2 bases; nucleotides not matched to a gene: 4. CDR1 and CDR2 from the germline V gene are MDHEN and SYDVKM. This CDR3 region has 14 residues. The CDR3 region is CASSKLAGQETQYF. The CDR3 DNA reads TGTGCCAGCAGCAAACTAGCGGGTCAAGAGACCCAGTACTTC.

This chain joins TRBV15 and TRBJ2-2, with 10 bases lining up with TRBD1. Germline V gene lookup returns CDR1 LNHNV and CDR2 YYDKDF (reference sequence). This CDR3 has 15 residues. Germline trimming cut 6 bases from V and 6 bases from J; bases unmatched to any gene: 7. Here the CDR3 reads CATSRRTGGSGELFF. DNA of the CDR3: TGTGCCACCAGTCGCAGGACAGGGGGGTCCGGGGAGCTGTTTTTT.

The V call is TRBV6-2 or TRBV6-3, the J call TRBJ1-1, with unresolved D. The germline gives CDR1 MNHEY, CDR2 SVGEGT. The CDR3 loop spans 12 amino acids. The V gene lost 2 bases and the J gene lost 3 bases, with 4 bases spanning the gap. The CDR3 loop is CASSYPDTEAFF. In nucleotides, the CDR3 is TGTGCCAGCAGTTACCCTGACACTGAAGCTTTCTTT.

The chain joins TRBV5-1 to TRBJ1-2; 9 bases align to TRBD1. Germline V gene sequence: CDR1 SGHRS, CDR2 YFSETQ. The junction had 13 bases not matched to a gene; V was cut back by 4 bases and J by 0 bases. This CDR3 contains 18 residues. CDR3 sequence: CASSNGQGIINTNYGYTF. The CDR3 nucleotides are TGCGCCAGCAGCAACGGACAGGGGATCATCAATACTAACTATGGCTACACCTTC.

The rearrangement links TRBV12-3 or TRBV12-4 to TRBJ2-1; possibly TRBD1 for D (6 bases). This CDR3 comprises 12 residues. Trimming removed 6 bases from V and 8 bases from J, with 11 bases in between. The CDR3 loop reads CASSYSGDEQFF. In nucleotides, the CDR3 is TGTGCCAGCAGCTACTCAGGGGATGAGCAGTTCTTC.

This clone was seen a few times. The chain combines TRBV6-1 with TRBJ1-5, with a weak D call TRBD1 (5 bases). V was shortened by 4 bases and J by 1 base, with 20 bases between the two germline ends. Germline V gene data show CDR1 as MNHNS and CDR2 as SASEGT. The CDR3 extends over 18 amino acids. Here the CDR3 reads CASSGTRGGAASNQPQHF. CDR3 sequence (DNA): TGTGCCAGCAGTGGTACCCGTGGCGGGGCGGCGAGCAATCAGCCCCAGCATTTT.

The chain combines TRBV10-1 with TRBJ1-2; possibly TRBD1 for D (5 bases). This CDR3 is 16 amino acids long. The V gene's germline CDR1 is WNHNN and CDR2 SYGVQD (reference sequence). Trimming shortened V by 1 base and J by 2 bases, and 14 bases separated the two germline ends. The CDR3 loop reads CASSEFPARENYGYTF. CDR3 coding DNA: TGCGCCAGCAGTGAGTTCCCCGCCAGGGAGAACTATGGCTACACCTTC.

The rearrangement links TRBV5-5 to TRBJ2-7, with D perhaps matching TRBD1 (5 bases). The CDR3 loop spans 12 amino acids. Trimming removed 7 bases from V and 7 bases from J, with 15 bases in between. CDR1 SGHKS and CDR2 YYEKEE come from the germline V gene (reference sequence). The DNA for the CDR3 is TGTGCCAGCGGGCCCCAGGGATGGGAGCAGTACTTC. Its protein product is CASGPQGWEQYF. Together with reference TRBV5-5 and TRBJ2-7, the CDR3 gives the full variable domain: DAGVTQSPTHLIKTRGQQVTLRCSPISGHKSVSWYQQVLGQGPQFIFQYYEKEERGRGNFPDRFSARQFPNYSSELNVNALLLGDSALYLCASGPQGWEQYFGPGTRLTVT.

The chain uses TRBV25-1 and TRBJ1-2; 11 bases align to TRBD1. This CDR3 region has 14 residues. Germline lookup yields CDR1 MGHDK and CDR2 SYGVNS. J was trimmed by 8 bases and V by 6 bases; bases with no gene match: 8. The chain's CDR3 is CASSDRDRGGGYTF. The CDR3 DNA is TGTGCCAGCAGCGACAGGGACAGGGGGGGCGGCTACACCTTC.

The gene calls are TRBV3-1 (or the pseudogene TRBV3-2) and TRBJ2-5, with D possibly TRBD2 on 5 matching bases. The germline V and J ends were trimmed by 4 bases and 5 bases, with 20 bases remaining between them. This CDR3 is 16 amino acids long. Germline loops: CDR1 LGHDT, CDR2 YNNKEL (reference sequence). The CDR3 region is CASSLGRGLLRETQYF. CDR3 DNA: TGTGCCAGCAGCCTAGGTCGCGGGCTTCTCCGGGAGACCCAGTACTTC.

This clone appeared a single time. The genes are TRBV7-9 and TRBJ1-6; D is unresolved. V lost 8 bases and J 7 bases, leaving 18 bases between the germline ends. There are 15 residues in the CDR3. Germline loops: CDR1 SEHNR, CDR2 FQNEAQ (reference sequence). The CDR3 nucleotides are TGTGCCAGCTCCTCGGGAGGCGGTACGAATTCACCCCTCCACTTT. Translation gives CASSSGGGTNSPLHF.